This TCR beta chain was captured by sequencing in a study of a mutant IDH1 vaccine in newly diagnosed glioma. Overall study: Initiation of the vaccine course occurred 4-6 weeks after radiotherapy alone, or alongside temozolomide cycles. Radiotherapy, temozolomide, or both had been given previously, and both were given to most.

Time point in this sample: week 23, last vaccination. The investigators gave 300 ug of mutant IDH1 20-mer peptide in each vaccine dose, together with topical imiquimod. Trimming cost V 7 bases and J 2 bases, with 8 bases left between them. CDR3 length equals 12 residues. Germline lookup yields CDR1 MNHNS and CDR2 SASEGT. Remarks on this clone: What it recognizes is unknown.

Repertoires were generated with immunoSEQ multiplex PCR, while TCRdb's copy carries only in-frame clones and drops some. The data show tens of thousands of clones, 80% to 90% seen once. The sample consisted of PBMCs, taken from a glioma patient whose treatment included an IDH1 peptide vaccine. The clonotype was recovered from a man aged 35-49 years with glioma. The V and J genes are TRBV6-1 and TRBJ2-5, with D unclear. CDR3 residues: CASKPNQETQYF. The CDR3 nucleotides are TGTGCCAGCAAACCCAATCAAGAGACCCAGTACTTC.